This TCR beta chain appears in the sequencing data of a study of Graves' ophthalmopathy and Graves' hyperthyroidism. Study findings and constraints: Most expanded clonotypes from thyroid (those above 0.001 frequency) were also found in blood.

New diagnoses, under 2 months' duration, and ages 18 to 65 characterized the hyperthyroidism patients. Researchers turned away patients with other autoimmune diseases, uncontrolled infections, pregnancy or lactation. A diagnosis was made from clinical symptoms together with serum thyroxine, TRAb, thyroid ultrasound and orbital computed tomography. This CDR3 has 16 residues. The V end was cut by 5 bases, the J end by 2 bases, with 15 bases between. Germline CDR1 is SGHVS and CDR2 is FQNEAQ. RNA transcripts provided the template for amplifying TCR beta CDR3 regions. Following a first-round RT-PCR that used HTBI primers, a second-round multiplex PCR was carried out. A single record per CDR3 protein comes from TCRdb applying MiXCR to the multiplex PCR reads. The sample has more than 1,000,000 distinct CDR3 sequences, roughly two fifths seen once. As regards this clonotype: What it recognizes is unknown.

The receptor's source is an adult man with Graves' hyperthyroidism. Sequencing input: peripheral blood or thyroid tissue (not recorded which). V is TRBV7-8 and J is TRBJ2-2; the D gene is possibly TRBD1 (5 bases). The CDR3: CASSPTTAVNTGELFF. The CDR3 DNA is TGTGCCAGCAGCCCGACGACAGCAGTAAACACCGGGGAGCTGTTTTTT.